This T cell receptor beta chain was documented in a study of CD8 T cells in ankylosing spondylitis. Study conclusions and caveats: Disease-linked clones reportedly concentrated significantly in matched ankylosing spondylitis synovial fluid. In the blood and synovial fluid of reactive arthritis, some motif variants had been previously reported.

The TCR beta libraries were generated through quantitative 5'-RACE incorporating molecular barcodes. TCRdb re-called the 5' RACE reads through MiXCR, storing one row per CDR3 protein. Among around 150,000 distinct CDR3 sequences listed, about a sixth were seen once. V was clipped by 3 bases and J by 6 bases; unmatched bases: 9. The CDR3 is made up of 15 amino acids. The V gene's germline CDR1 is SGHRS and CDR2 YFSETQ. This clonotype has at least ten counts. The antigen is not known. This TCR was recovered from a male donor with ankylosing spondylitis or in good health (not recorded which). Sample: blood, either unsorted or a sorted T cell fraction (not recorded which). The chain links TRBV5-1 to TRBJ1-1; 9 bases are a match to TRBD1. Here the CDR3 reads CASSSLTGGYSEAFF. CDR3 nucleotides: TGCGCCAGCAGCTCGCTGACAGGGGGTTACTCTGAAGCTTTCTTT. The full variable domain, rest sourced from reference TRBV5-1 and TRBJ1-1, is KAGVTQTPRYLIKTRGQQVTLSCSPISGHRSVSWYQQTPGQGLQFLFEYFSETQRNKGNFPGRFSGRQFSNSRSEMNVSTLELGDSALYLCASSSLTGGYSEAFFGQGTRLTVV.